This T cell receptor beta chain was sequenced for a study of CD8+ T cells in alopecia areata. After isolation, RNA underwent reverse transcription to generate cDNA as the sequencing template. Libraries were prepared by immunoSEQ multiplex PCR; TCRdb keeps only in-frame clonotypes and omits some of them. Seen here are 95,000 to 110,000 clones, more than 75% observed once, and the top ten hold around 10%. Germline V gene sequence: CDR1 SEHNR, CDR2 FQNEAQ (reference sequence). The CDR3 length is 12 residues. The V gene lost 8 bases and the J gene lost 2 bases, with 8 bases spanning the gap. This sample's treatment: oral pan-JAK inhibitor, 5-10 mg twice daily.

The receptor's source is a human donor with alopecia areata. The chain employs TRBV7-9 and TRBJ2-3; D gene ambiguous. The specimen comprised CD8+ T cells sorted from blood, sampled at roughly week 30, from a patient treated with tofacitinib. The CDR3 region is CASQADTDTQYF. The CDR3 region has the DNA TGTGCCAGCCAGGCGGACACAGATACGCAGTATTTT.